The next 15 T cell receptor beta chains were all read from a single sample in a study of shared T cell receptors in the human thymus (dated by TCRdb to the early 2020s). The library was generated by the immunoSEQ multiplex PCR assay. Drawn from immuneACCESS, this table holds only the in-frame rearrangements with V and J called that TCRdb kept. Clones are partly lost; checked studies trace under half to an unresolved V gene and leave the rest unexplained. The sample table records about 610,000 clones; around 87% of these occur just once. Around 0.0099% of the sample goes to the ten largest clones. These sequences were also reported in another study, on human thymus T cells.

Source material: thymocytes. The source of these receptors is a boy under two years old with a congenital heart defect. Donor details come from another sample of the same person, matched by shared clones.

This sequence joins TRBV30 and TRBJ2-7, with TRBD2 matching 9 bases. V lost 1 base and J lost 0; bases outside the gene matches: 7. Germline CDR1 is GTSNPN and CDR2 is SVGIG (reference sequence). The CDR3 spans 16 residues. CDR3 coding DNA: TGTGCCTGGAGTGGGACTAGCGCTACCTCCTCCTACGAGCAGTACTTC. This codes for CAWSGTSATSSYEQYF.

DNA of the CDR3: TGCGCCAGTAGCGGGAGAGGAGACGAGCAGTACTTC. Translating it yields CASSGRGDEQYF. V gene TRBV5-1 combines with J gene TRBJ2-7, with 9 bases aligning to TRBD2. V shed 8 bases, J shed 5 bases, and the junction held 5 bases outside the gene matches. The CDR3 runs to 12 residues. Germline values: CDR1 SGHRS, CDR2 YFSETQ.

The chain joins TRBV4-2 to TRBJ2-7, with 8 bases identical to TRBD2. The CDR3 contains 14 residues. Germline-derived CDR1 and CDR2 are LGHNA and YNFKEQ. The J segment lost 3 bases and the V segment lost 1 base, leaving 2 bases of the junction unmatched. In nucleotides, the CDR3 is TGTGCCAGCAGCCAAGGGACTAGCTACTACGAGCAGTACTTC. Amino acids: CASSQGTSYYEQYF.

Remarks on this clone: Sequence at one end of the junction differs from germline and may be a read error. This chain connects TRBV20-1 to TRBJ2-1; TRBD2 might be the D (5 bases). The CDR3 contains 11 residues. Germline lookup yields CDR1 DFQATT and CDR2 SNEGSKA (reference sequence). CDR3 region: CSAADSPRLIF. DNA for the CDR3: TGCAGTGCCGCGGACTCGCCGCGTTTGATCTTC.

The chain carries TRBV18 and TRBJ2-7; weak D call: TRBD1 (5 bases). Trimming cost V 3 bases and J 3 bases, with 15 bases left between them. The CDR3 is 15 amino acids. CDR1 and CDR2 (germline): KGHSH, LQKENI. The CDR3 DNA reads TGTGCCAGCTCACCCAGGGCCCACCACCGCTACGAGCAGTACTTC. Amino acids: CASSPRAHHRYEQYF.

This chain uses TRBV4-1 with TRBJ2-1; 7 bases match TRBD1. The CDR3 runs 17 residues. Germline CDR1 MGHRA, CDR2 YSYEKL. Trimming removed 3 bases from V and 0 bases from J; junction bases left unmatched: 8. CDR3 sequence (DNA): TGCGCCAGCAGCCACCCCGGACAGGAGCCCTCCTACAATGAGCAGTTCTTC. This encodes CASSHPGQEPSYNEQFF.

This clone has only one observation. The chain couples TRBV27 to TRBJ1-2, with 9 positions matching TRBD1. Germline V gene data show CDR1 as MNHEY and CDR2 as SMNVEV (reference sequence). This CDR3 comprises 17 residues. Trimming took 6 bases from V and 4 from J; bases not matched to a gene: 15. The CDR3: CASSETAWTGEVYGYTF. The CDR3 DNA reads TGTGCCAGCAGCGAAACAGCCTGGACAGGGGAGGTCTATGGCTACACCTTC.

V and J are TRBV7-2 and TRBJ2-1; 11 nucleotides agree with TRBD2. The CDR3 extends over 16 amino acids. Germline V gene data show CDR1 as SGHTA and CDR2 as FQGNSA. The V segment lost 4 bases and the J segment 0 bases; nucleotides outside the gene matches: 2. CDR3 DNA sequence: TGTGCCAGCAGCTCCACTAGCGGGAGCTCCTACAATGAGCAGTTCTTC. Protein product: CASSSTSGSSYNEQFF.

The chain recombines TRBV5-8 with TRBJ1-2, with unresolved D. The CDR3 sequence is 13 residues long. Per germline, CDR1 SGHTS and CDR2 YDEGEE. Trimming shortened V by 0 bases and J by 1 base, and 4 bases separated the two germline ends. DNA for the CDR3: TGTGCCAGCAGCTTGGGAGATAACTATGGCTACACCTTC. This sequence encodes CASSLGDNYGYTF.

The chain uses TRBV27 and TRBJ2-7; 11 bases are shared with TRBD1. CDR3 length: 14 amino acids. Germline V gene sequence: CDR1 MNHEY, CDR2 SMNVEV (reference sequence). V lost 7 bases and J lost 3; bases outside the gene matches: 5. DNA for the CDR3: TGTGCCAGCACTTCCGGGACAGGGGGCTACGAGCAGTACTTC. Its translation is CASTSGTGGYEQYF.

The CDR3 DNA reads TGTGCCAGCAGCGCCCGTTTTAATAGCGGGCAAGAGACCCAGTACTTC. Protein: CASSARFNSGQETQYF. The V gene is TRBV7-2, the J gene TRBJ2-5, with 7 bases that match TRBD2. The CDR3 is made up of 16 amino acids. The germline V gene has CDR1 SGHTA and CDR2 FQGNSA. The V gene end was trimmed by 5 bases and the J gene end by 2 bases; junction bases not matched to a gene: 11.

The CDR3 protein is CASSQDLGDSGTWFF. For the CDR3, the DNA is TGCGCCAGCAGCCAAGATCTAGGGGATAGCGGGACTTGGTTCTTC. The V gene is TRBV4-1, the J gene TRBJ2-1, with TRBD2 matching over 8 bases. Germline V gene lookup returns CDR1 MGHRA and CDR2 YSYEKL. The CDR3 extends over 15 amino acids. Trimming removed 0 bases from V and 15 bases from J; junction bases left unmatched: 13.

The rearrangement uses TRBV6-5 and TRBJ2-2; D possibly corresponds to TRBD1 (5 bases). Between the trimmed V and J ends, which lost 6 bases and 7 bases, there was a span of 15 bases. The germline CDR1 and CDR2 sequences are MNHEY and SVGAGI. The CDR3 length is 14 residues. The CDR3 loop reads CASRDLGVHGELFF. The CDR3 coding sequence is TGTGCCAGCAGGGACCTAGGGGTTCACGGGGAGCTGTTTTTT.

V usage is TRBV27 and J usage is TRBJ2-1, with 13 bases aligning to TRBD2. CDR1 MNHEY and CDR2 SMNVEV come from the germline V gene (reference sequence). This CDR3 comprises 20 residues. The V segment lost 7 bases and the J segment 0 bases; nucleotides outside the gene matches: 15. CDR3 loop: CASIPILAGGPRGSYNEQFF. For the CDR3, the DNA is TGTGCCAGCATTCCCATACTAGCGGGAGGGCCTAGGGGCTCCTACAATGAGCAGTTCTTC.

This clone was observed a single time. V usage is TRBV18 and J usage is TRBJ2-5; D remains unclear. Trimming pared 1 base from V and 2 bases from J, leaving 5 bases between. The length of the CDR3 is 13 residues. The V gene's germline CDR1 is KGHSH and CDR2 LQKENI. This CDR3 reads CASSPLVQETQYF. CDR3 bases: TGTGCCAGCTCACCACTAGTTCAAGAGACCCAGTACTTC. The full variable domain, with the rest looked up from reference TRBV18 and TRBJ2-5, is NAGVMQNPRHLVRRRGQEARLRCSPMKGHSHVYWYRQLPEEGLKFMVYLQKENIIDESGMPKERFSAEFPKEGPSILRIQQVVRGDSAAYFCASSPLVQETQYFGPGTRLLVL.